These T cell receptor beta chains were read from a single sample in a study of cytomegalovirus exposure and HLA in healthy donors. The protocol was immunoSEQ multiplex PCR, while the TCRdb copy is restricted to in-frame clones and leaves out a portion. The data contain some 250,000 clones, around 80% of them seen just once; the ten biggest clones take up approximately 5.3%. The sequenced material came from PBMCs. The receptor set was obtained from a woman aged 40 to 50 in good health and CMV-seropositive. Each CDR3 is given with its conserved first and last residue. The D gene is left open where the match is weak. Where a row states a size, it is once, few, many or the class of an expanded clone; other rows omit it.

abundance | j_gene | v_gene | d_gene | CDR3nt | CDR3aa
once | TRBJ2-3 | TRBV30 | TRBD2 | TGTGCCTGGACCGACCTAGCGGGGGCGACAGATACGCAGTATTTT | CAWTDLAGATDTQYF
. | TRBJ1-1 | TRBV30 | TRBD1 | TGTGCCTGGACCGGGACAGGGGCGATCGAAGCTTTCTTT | CAWTGTGAIEAFF
. | TRBJ2-1 | TRBV6-5 | . | TGTGCCAGCAGGGACTGGAAAGTCCATGAGCAGTTCTTC | CASRDWKVHEQFF
few | TRBJ1-2 | TRBV2 | . | TGTGCCAGCACCCGTGGGGGGACCCTCTATGGCTACACCTTC | CASTRGGTLYGYTF
. | TRBJ2-1 | TRBV6-5 | . | TGTGCCAGCACCACTGGGAGGATCACCTACAATGAGCAGTTCTTC | CASTTGRITYNEQFF
few | TRBJ2-3 | TRBV2 | . | TGTGCCAGCAGTGAAGCGCTCGTAGGAGTTAGCACAGATACGCAGTATTTT | CASSEALVGVSTDTQYF
. | TRBJ2-5 | TRBV5-6 | TRBD2 | TGTGCCAGCAGCTTGTTGACTAGCGGGAAGGTGACCCAGTACTTC | CASSLLTSGKVTQYF
. | TRBJ2-3 | TRBV7-9 | . | TGTTCCAGCAGCCCCGTAGATACGCAGTATTTT | CSSSPVDTQYF
. | TRBJ2-7 | TRBV11-1 | . | TGTGCCAGCAGGAACGCAGGGGACTACGAGCAGTACTTC | CASRNAGDYEQYF
once | TRBJ1-1 | TRBV9 | TRBD1 | TGTGCCAGCAGCGTAGGTGCAGGGGGCCCTGAAGCTTTCTTT | CASSVGAGGPEAFF
. | TRBJ2-5 | TRBV7-2 | . | TGTGCCAGCAGCCCGTTCAATCCGCGGTACCAAGAGACCCAGTACTTC | CASSPFNPRYQETQYF
few | TRBJ1-4 | TRBV5-1 | TRBD1 | TGCGCCAGCAGCTTGGGACAGGGGGCGCAACTTGGAAAACTGTTTTTT | CASSLGQGAQLGKLFF
. | TRBJ2-3 | TRBV7-3 | . | TGTGCCAGCAGCTTAAATACTGGGGCCCTAGATACGCAGTATTTT | CASSLNTGALDTQYF
. | TRBJ1-4 | TRBV5-1 | . | TGCGCCAGCAGCCCGGGGGTAGGTCGTGAAAAACTGTTTTTT | CASSPGVGREKLFF
. | TRBJ1-4 | TRBV30 | TRBD1 | TGTGCCTGGAGTCAACGGGGACAGGGGGTCGAAAAACTGTTTTTT | CAWSQRGQGVEKLFF
. | TRBJ1-5 | TRBV27 | . | TGTGCCAGCCAAGGGGAACTCACAGGAAGCAATCAGCCCCAGCATTTT | CASQGELTGSNQPQHF
. | TRBJ2-3 | TRBV5-1 | . | TGCGCCAGCAGCTTGGTCCAGGGATCAGATACGCAGTATTTT | CASSLVQGSDTQYF
. | TRBJ1-2 | TRBV18 | TRBD1 | TGTGCCAGCTCACCCCGACAGGGTAGAGACTATGGCTACACCTTC | CASSPRQGRDYGYTF
. | TRBJ2-7 | TRBV2 | . | TGTGCCAGCAGTCTAAATCCAACCTACGAGCAGTACTTC | CASSLNPTYEQYF
. | TRBJ1-6 | TRBV30 | TRBD1 | TGTGCCTGGAGTGCTCGGACAGGGGCGGGATCACCCCTCCACTTT | CAWSARTGAGSPLHF
. | TRBJ1-1 | TRBV27 | . | TGTGCCAGCAGTCCATGGACAGCGAGGACTGAAGCTTTCTTT | CASSPWTARTEAFF
. | TRBJ1-1 | TRBV19 | . | TGTGCCAGTAGTCCGAGGACAGCTGGCGTCACTGAAGCTTTCTTT | CASSPRTAGVTEAFF
few | TRBJ2-7 | TRBV11-3 | TRBD1 | TGTGCCAGCAGCTCTGAACAGGGGGTAGCCTACGAGCAGTACTTC | CASSSEQGVAYEQYF
. | TRBJ2-1 | TRBV4-1 | TRBD2 | TGCGCCAGCAGGCCAAGGGTAGTAGCGGGGCCCCAATACAATGAGCAGTTCTTC | CASRPRVVAGPQYNEQFF